The 2 T cell receptor beta chains below come from one sample, sequenced in a study of blood T cell repertoires in COVID-19. The table came from immunoSEQ multiplex PCR; TCRdb's copy has only in-frame clones and leaves some out. The sample records around 250,000 clones, 70% to 90% being singletons. Sequenced material: PBMCs or T cells enriched from blood (not recorded which). The source of these receptors is a woman in her 50s who had recovered from COVID-19.

The chain couples TRBV3-1 (or the pseudogene TRBV3-2) to TRBJ1-3; 7 bases line up with TRBD1. The CDR3 consists of 15 residues. Per germline, CDR1 LGHDT and CDR2 YNNKEL (reference sequence). V lost 5 bases and J lost 4; bases outside the gene matches: 8. The CDR3 DNA reads as TGTGCCAGCAGCACCACTGGGACAGCCGGAAACACCATATATTTT. This codes for CASSTTGTAGNTIYF.

In this sample, this clone turned up a few times. CDR3 region: CASSLDWYNEQFF. The CDR3 bases are TGTGCCAGCAGTTTAGACTGGTACAATGAGCAGTTCTTC. This chain uses TRBV27 with TRBJ2-1; D is unclear. The ends were cut back, 2 bases at V and 4 bases at J, with 6 bases in the middle. Germline CDR1 and CDR2: MNHEY and SMNVEV (reference sequence). The CDR3 totals 13 residues.